The source of this T cell receptor beta chain is a study of stem cell transplantation in POMP-related autoinflammatory disease. The wider study: Impaired MHC class I-dependent CD8+ differentiation was hypothesized from defective thymoproteasomes. Pre-transplant patients had naive-skewed CD4+ T cells and few CD8+ T cells. Study conclusions and caveats: In patients with PRAID, every analyzed T-cell subset tended to show lower diversity and higher clonality. Fewer unique TRB V-J gene pairings were identified in patients with PRAID.

Produced via immunoSEQ multiplex PCR; TCRdb's table is partial and in-frame only. Of thousands of clones listed, roughly nine tenths are singletons. The J segment lost 0 bases and the V segment lost 5 bases, leaving 13 bases of the junction unmatched. CDR1 and CDR2 from the germline V gene are SGHNT and YYREEE (reference sequence). The CDR3 is 19 residues long. Worth noting for this clone: Its antigen is unidentified.

Prominent immunodeficiency with autoinflammation defined PRAID. V and J are TRBV5-4 and TRBJ2-6, with 8 positions matching TRBD1. The sample was CD8+ T cells from PBMCs, taken before stem cell transplantation. The TCR sequence derives from a human donor with POMP-related autoinflammation and immune dysregulation (PRAID). In DNA, the CDR3 is TGTGCCAGCAGGACCGGGACAGGACTCCCCTTCTCTGGGGCCAACGTCCTGACTTTC. This translates into CASRTGTGLPFSGANVLTF.